The source of this T cell receptor (beta chain) is a study of T cells in localized non-small cell lung cancer (TCRdb year 2020). Background for the entire study: The study analyzed T cell repertoires of approximately 240 early-stage NSCLC patients, comparing tumors and uninvolved tumor-adjacent lungs. The cohort comprised around 250 treatment-naïve NSCLC patients with resected, localized lung tumors. Of the NSCLC patients, over 120 were male and some 97 were female, and the mean age was about 69 years. Study-wide conclusions, independent of this receptor: Longer overall survival was associated with higher T cell density in blood, whereas shorter survival was associated with higher clonality in adjacent lung. A median of around 57 of the top 100 tumor clones were detected in paired uninvolved adjacent lung, and around 30 of these tumor clones were also found among the top 100 clones of the paired uninvolved adjacent lung. Because multi-region tumor sequencing was not performed, intratumor heterogeneity could not be ruled out. Uninvolved tumor-adjacent lung showed the highest T cell clonality, higher than tumor, which suggests more focused antigenic responses in the uninvolved tumor-adjacent lung. Because of the exploratory design, TCR variables were selected using unadjusted p-values without false-discovery rate correction.

Notes on this clone: There is no known antigen for this receptor. No base-level quality is on record; no much larger clone is a single base apart.

At diagnosis, peripheral blood, uninvolved tumor-adjacent lung and tumor were collected and were preserved as a mix of fresh-frozen and FFPE material. For TCR repertoire profiling, blood samples were analyzed in the form of peripheral blood mononuclear cells. Including cysteine and phenylalanine, the CDR3 has 13 amino acids. The only DNA kept is the CDR3, 39 bases in frame from the first base. The germline V gene (reference sequence) supplies CDR1 GTSNPN and CDR2 SVGIG. The junction shows trimming of 3 bases on V and 4 bases on J, and the gene matches do not reach 5 bases of it. TCR beta CDR3 regions were sequenced from DNA using the immunoSEQ Assay. Regarding the original processing steps: To compute T cell density, TCR beta template counts were normalized to usable DNA, which was estimated by amplifying housekeeping genes. Richness was estimated with the preseqR package, extrapolating to 400,000 templates for PBMC samples and 120,000 templates for tissue samples. Clonality was defined by subtracting Pielou's evenness from one. To identify tissue-enriched TCRs, differential abundance testing was run on productive amino-acid clonotypes with a minimum total count of 5 and an alpha of 0.1. Repertoire overlap between compartments was quantified with the Jaccard Index and Morisita Overlap Index. GLIPH clustered TCR beta CDR3s with public tetramer-defined viral CDR3s; viral motifs required at least three viral sequences plus V-gene enrichment. Not all clones reach the TCRdb copy of this immuneACCESS table, which keeps in-frame sequences only. Checked studies attribute under half of the gap to unresolved V genes and leave the rest unexplained. Clone size and V and J calls were adopted from that table, with D and trimming inferred from the DNA. For this sample the table gives about 14,000 clones, of which roughly four fifths were detected only once. Clones ranked in the top ten supply approximately 3.7% of the sample.

This receptor chain uses TRBV30 and TRBJ1-1; a stretch of 7 junction bases matches TRBD1. The source is a female donor older than 55 with stage I squamous cell lung carcinoma. This specimen consisted of peripheral blood, obtained before any cancer treatment. The DNA is TGTGCCTGGAGCGGGAGGGGGCCCACTGAAGCTTTCTTT. Its protein is CAWSGRGPTEAFF.